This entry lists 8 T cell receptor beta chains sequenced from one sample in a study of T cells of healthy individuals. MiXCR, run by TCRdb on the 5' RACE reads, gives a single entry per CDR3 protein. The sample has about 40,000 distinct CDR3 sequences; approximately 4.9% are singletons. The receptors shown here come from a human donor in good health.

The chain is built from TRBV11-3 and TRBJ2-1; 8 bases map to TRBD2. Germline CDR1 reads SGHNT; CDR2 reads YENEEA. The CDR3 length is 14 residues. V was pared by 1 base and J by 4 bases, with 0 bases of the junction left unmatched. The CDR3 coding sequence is TGTGCCAGCAGCTTAGCGGGGGGGTACAATGAGCAGTTCTTC. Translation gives CASSLAGGYNEQFF.

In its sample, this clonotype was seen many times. CDR3 residues: CASSLVPGLASEQFF. The DNA for the CDR3 is TGCGCCAGCAGTCTTGTGCCGGGACTAGCCAGTGAGCAGTTCTTC. The chain joins TRBV5-1 to TRBJ2-1; 9 nucleotides line up with TRBD2. This CDR3 is built from 15 residues. From germline, CDR1 is SGHRS and CDR2 YFSETQ. Unmatched junction bases numbered 12, after V lost 5 bases and J lost 9 bases.

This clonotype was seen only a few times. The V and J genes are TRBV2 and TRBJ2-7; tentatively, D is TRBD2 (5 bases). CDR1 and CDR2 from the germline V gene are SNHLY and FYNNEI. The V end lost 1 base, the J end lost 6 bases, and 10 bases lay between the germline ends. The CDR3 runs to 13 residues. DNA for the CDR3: TGTGCCAGCAGTGAAGACGGCGGGTTCGAGCAGTACTTC. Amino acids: CASSEDGGFEQYF.

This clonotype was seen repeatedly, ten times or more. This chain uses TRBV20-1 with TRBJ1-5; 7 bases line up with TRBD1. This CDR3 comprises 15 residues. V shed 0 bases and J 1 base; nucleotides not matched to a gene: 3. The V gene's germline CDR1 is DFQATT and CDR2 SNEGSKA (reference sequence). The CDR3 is CSAREATGSNQPQHF. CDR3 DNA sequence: TGCAGTGCTAGAGAAGCGACAGGGAGCAATCAGCCCCAGCATTTT.

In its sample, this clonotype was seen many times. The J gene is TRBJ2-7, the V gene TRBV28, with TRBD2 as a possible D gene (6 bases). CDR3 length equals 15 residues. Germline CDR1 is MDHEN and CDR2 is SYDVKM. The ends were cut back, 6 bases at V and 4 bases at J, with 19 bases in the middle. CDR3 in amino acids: CASRTLGGPAYEQYF. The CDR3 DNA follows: TGTGCCAGCAGGACCCTAGGAGGGCCGGCGTACGAGCAGTACTTC.

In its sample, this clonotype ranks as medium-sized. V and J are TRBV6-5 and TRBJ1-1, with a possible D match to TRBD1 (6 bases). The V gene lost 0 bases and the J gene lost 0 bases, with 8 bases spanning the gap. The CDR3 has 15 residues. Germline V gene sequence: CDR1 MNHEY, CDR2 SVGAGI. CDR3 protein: CASSYSWTVNTEAFF. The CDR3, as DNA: TGTGCCAGCAGTTACTCGTGGACAGTGAACACTGAAGCTTTCTTT.

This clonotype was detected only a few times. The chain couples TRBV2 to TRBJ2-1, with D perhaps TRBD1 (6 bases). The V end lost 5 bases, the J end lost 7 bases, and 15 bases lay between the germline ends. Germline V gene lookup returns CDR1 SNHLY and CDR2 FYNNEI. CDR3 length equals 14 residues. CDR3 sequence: CASSRESGANEQFF. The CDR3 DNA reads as TGTGCCAGCAGTCGAGAATCAGGGGCTAATGAGCAGTTCTTC.

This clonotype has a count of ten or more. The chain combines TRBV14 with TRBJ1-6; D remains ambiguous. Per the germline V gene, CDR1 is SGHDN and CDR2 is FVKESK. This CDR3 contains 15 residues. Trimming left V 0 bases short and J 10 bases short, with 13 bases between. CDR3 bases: TGTGCCAGCAGCCAAGATCTTGGGTCGAGGTCACCCCTCCACTTT. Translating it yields CASSQDLGSRSPLHF.